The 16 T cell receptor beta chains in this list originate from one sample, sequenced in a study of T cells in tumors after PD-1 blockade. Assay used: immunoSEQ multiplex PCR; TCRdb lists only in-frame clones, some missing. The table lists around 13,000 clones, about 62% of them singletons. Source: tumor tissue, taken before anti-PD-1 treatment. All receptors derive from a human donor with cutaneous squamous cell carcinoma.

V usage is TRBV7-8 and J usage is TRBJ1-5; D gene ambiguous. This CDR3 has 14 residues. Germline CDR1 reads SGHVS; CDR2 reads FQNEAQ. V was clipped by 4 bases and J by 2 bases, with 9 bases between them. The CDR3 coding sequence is TGTGCCAGCAGCTCCAATTCCGGCAATCAGCCCCAGCATTTT. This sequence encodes CASSSNSGNQPQHF.

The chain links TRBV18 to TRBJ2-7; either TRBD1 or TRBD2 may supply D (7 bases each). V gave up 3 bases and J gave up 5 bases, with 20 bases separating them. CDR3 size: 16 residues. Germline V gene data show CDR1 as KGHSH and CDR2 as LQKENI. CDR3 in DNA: TGTGCCAGCTCACCTCTCCCTAGCAGGGGGAGGGACGAGCAGTACTTC. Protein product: CASSPLPSRGRDEQYF.

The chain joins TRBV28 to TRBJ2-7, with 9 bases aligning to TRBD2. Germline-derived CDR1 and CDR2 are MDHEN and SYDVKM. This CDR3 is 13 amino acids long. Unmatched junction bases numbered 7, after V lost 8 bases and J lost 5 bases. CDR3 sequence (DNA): TGTGCCAGCCTAGCGGGACTAGGGGACGAGCAGTACTTC. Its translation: CASLAGLGDEQYF.

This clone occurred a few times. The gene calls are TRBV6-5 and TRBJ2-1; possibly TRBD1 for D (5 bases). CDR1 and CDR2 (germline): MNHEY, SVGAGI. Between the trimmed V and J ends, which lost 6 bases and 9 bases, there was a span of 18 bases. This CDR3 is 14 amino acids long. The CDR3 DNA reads TGTGCCAGCAGAAAACGGAGACAGCTCACTGAGCAGTTCTTC. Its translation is CASRKRRQLTEQFF.

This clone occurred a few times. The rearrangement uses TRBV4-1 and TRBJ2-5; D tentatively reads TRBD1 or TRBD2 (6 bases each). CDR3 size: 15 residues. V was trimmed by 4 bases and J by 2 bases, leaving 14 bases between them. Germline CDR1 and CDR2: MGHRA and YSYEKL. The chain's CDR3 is CASSRGGTLQETQYF. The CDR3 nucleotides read TGCGCCAGCAGCCGAGGGGGGACCCTACAAGAGACCCAGTACTTC.

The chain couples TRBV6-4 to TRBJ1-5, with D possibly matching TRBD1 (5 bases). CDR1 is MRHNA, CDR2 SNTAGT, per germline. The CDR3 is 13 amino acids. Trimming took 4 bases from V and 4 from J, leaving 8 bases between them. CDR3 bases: TGTGCCAGCAGTGGACAGCCAAATCAGCCCCAGCATTTT. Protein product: CASSGQPNQPQHF.

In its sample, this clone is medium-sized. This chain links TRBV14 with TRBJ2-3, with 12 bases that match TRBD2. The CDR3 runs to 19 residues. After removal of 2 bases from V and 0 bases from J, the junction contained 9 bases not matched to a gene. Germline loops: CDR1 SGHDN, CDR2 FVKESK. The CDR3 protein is CASSQPLAGGFTSTDTQYF. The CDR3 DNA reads TGTGCCAGCAGCCAACCCCTAGCGGGGGGGTTTACTAGCACAGATACGCAGTATTTT.

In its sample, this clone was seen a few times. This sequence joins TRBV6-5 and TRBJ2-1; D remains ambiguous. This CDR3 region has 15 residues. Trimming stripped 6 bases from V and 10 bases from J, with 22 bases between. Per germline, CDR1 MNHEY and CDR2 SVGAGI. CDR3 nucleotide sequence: TGTGCCAGCAGCCTACGTTGGTCCACCCCAATGGAGCAGTTCTTC. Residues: CASSLRWSTPMEQFF.

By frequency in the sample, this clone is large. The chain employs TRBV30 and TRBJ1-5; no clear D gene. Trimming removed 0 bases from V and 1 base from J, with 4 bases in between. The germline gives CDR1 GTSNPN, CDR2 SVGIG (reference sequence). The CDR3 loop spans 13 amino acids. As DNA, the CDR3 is TGTGCCTGGAGTGTACAGAGCAATCAGCCCCAGCATTTT. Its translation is CAWSVQSNQPQHF.

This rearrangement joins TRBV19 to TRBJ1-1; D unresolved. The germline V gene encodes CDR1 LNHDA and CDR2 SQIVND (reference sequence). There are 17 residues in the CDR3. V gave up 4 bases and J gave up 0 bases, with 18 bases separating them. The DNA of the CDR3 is TGTGCCAGTAGTACCTACGGACGCAGACTCATGAACACTGAAGCTTTCTTT. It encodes CASSTYGRRLMNTEAFF.

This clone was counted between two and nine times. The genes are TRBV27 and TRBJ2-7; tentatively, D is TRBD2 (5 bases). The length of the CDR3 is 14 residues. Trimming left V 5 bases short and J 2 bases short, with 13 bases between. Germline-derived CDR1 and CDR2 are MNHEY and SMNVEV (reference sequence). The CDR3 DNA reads TGTGCCAGCAGTACCCGAGAGGGCCCCTACGAGCAGTACTTC. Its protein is CASSTREGPYEQYF.

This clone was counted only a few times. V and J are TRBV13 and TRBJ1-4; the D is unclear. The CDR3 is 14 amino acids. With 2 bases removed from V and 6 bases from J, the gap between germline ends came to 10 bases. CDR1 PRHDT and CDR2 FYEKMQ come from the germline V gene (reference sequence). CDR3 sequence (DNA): TGTGCCAGCAGCTTACAGAGTTCCTATGAAAAACTGTTTTTT. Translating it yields CASSLQSSYEKLFF.

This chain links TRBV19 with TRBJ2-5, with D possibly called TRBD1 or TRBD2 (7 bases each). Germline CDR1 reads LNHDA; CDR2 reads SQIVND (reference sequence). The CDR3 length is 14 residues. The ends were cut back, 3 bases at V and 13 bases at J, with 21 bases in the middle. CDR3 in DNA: TGTGCCAGTAGTATCAGCGGGACAGACCCTATCCGGTACTTC. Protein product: CASSISGTDPIRYF.

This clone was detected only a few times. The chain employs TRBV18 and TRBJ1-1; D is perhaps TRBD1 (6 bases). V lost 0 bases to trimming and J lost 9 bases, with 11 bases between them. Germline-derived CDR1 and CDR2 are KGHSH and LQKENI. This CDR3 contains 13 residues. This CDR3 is CASSPPGGPKAFF. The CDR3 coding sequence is TGTGCCAGCTCACCACCGGGGGGCCCGAAAGCTTTCTTT. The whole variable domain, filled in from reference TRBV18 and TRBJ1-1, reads NAGVMQNPRHLVRRRGQEARLRCSPMKGHSHVYWYRQLPEEGLKFMVYLQKENIIDESGMPKERFSAEFPKEGPSILRIQQVVRGDSAAYFCASSPPGGPKAFFGQGTRLTVV.

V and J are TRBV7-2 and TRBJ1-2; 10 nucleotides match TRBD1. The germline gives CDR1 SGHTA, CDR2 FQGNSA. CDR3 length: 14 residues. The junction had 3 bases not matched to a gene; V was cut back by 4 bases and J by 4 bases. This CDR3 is CASSWDRGPYGYTF. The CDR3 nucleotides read TGTGCCAGCAGCTGGGACAGGGGACCCTATGGCTACACCTTC. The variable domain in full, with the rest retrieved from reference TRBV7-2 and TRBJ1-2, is GAGVSQSPSNKVTEKGKDVELRCDPISGHTALYWYRQSLGQGLEFLIYFQGNSAPDKSGLPSDRFSAERTGGSVSTLTIQRTQQEDSAVYLCASSWDRGPYGYTFGSGTRLTVV.

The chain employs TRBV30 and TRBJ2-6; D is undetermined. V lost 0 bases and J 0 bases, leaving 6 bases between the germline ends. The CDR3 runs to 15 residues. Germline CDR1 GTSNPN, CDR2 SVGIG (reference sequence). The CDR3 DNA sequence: TGTGCCTGGAGTGTACTCTCCTCTGGGGCCAACGTCCTGACTTTC. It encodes CAWSVLSSGANVLTF.